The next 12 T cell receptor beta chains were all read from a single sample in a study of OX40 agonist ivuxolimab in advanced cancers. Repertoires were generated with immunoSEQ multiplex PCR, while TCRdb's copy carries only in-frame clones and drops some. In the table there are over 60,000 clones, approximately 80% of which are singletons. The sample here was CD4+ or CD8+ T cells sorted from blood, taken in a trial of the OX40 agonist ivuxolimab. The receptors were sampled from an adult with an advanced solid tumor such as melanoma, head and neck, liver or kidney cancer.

The CDR3 loop is CASRPDGTRYTGELFF. In DNA form, the CDR3 reads TGTGCCAGCAGACCCGACGGGACTAGATACACCGGGGAGCTGTTTTTT. The rearrangement uses TRBV5-8 and TRBJ2-2; 8 bases are shared with TRBD2. Germline trimming cut 5 bases from V and 3 bases from J; bases unmatched to any gene: 9. This CDR3 is built from 16 residues. CDR1 is SGHTS and CDR2 is YDEGEE in the germline V gene.

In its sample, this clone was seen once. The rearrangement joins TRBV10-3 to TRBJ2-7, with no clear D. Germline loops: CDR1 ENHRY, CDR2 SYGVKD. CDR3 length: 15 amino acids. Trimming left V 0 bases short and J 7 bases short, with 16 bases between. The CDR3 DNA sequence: TGTGCCATCAGTGAGTCGTGGGCCCAGATTGGGGAGCAGTACGTC. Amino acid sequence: CAISESWAQIGEQYV.

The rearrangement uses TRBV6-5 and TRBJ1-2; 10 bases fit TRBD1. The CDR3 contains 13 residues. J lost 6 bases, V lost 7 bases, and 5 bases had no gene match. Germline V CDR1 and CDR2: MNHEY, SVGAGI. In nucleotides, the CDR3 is TGTGCCAGCACCGACAGGGGGCTGGATGGCTACACCTTC. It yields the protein CASTDRGLDGYTF.

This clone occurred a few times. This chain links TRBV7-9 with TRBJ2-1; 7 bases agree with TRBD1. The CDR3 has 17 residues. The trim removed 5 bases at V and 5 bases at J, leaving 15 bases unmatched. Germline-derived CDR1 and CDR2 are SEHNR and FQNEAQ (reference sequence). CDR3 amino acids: CASSPGTATRFNNEQFF. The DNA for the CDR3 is TGTGCCAGCAGCCCCGGGACAGCCACTCGATTCAACAATGAGCAGTTCTTC.

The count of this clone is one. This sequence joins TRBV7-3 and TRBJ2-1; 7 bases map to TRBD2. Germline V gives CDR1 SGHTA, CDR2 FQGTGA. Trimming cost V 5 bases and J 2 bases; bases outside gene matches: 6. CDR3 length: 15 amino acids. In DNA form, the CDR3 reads TGTGCCAGCAGCGCTATGAGCGGGACCTACAATGAGCAGTTCTTC. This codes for CASSAMSGTYNEQFF.

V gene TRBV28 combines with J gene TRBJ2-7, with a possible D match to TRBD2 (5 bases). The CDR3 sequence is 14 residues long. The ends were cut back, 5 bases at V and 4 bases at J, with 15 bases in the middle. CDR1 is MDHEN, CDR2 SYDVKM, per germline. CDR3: CASSGSEGLYEQYV. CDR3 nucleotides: TGTGCCAGCAGTGGCTCCGAGGGCCTTTACGAGCAGTACGTC.

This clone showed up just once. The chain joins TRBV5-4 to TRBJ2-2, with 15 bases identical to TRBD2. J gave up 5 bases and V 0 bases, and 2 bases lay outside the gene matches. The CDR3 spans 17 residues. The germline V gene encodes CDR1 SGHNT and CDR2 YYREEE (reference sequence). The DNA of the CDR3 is TGTGCCAGCAGCTTGGGGGGGACTAGCGGGAGGACCGGGGAGCTGTTTTTT. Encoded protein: CASSLGGTSGRTGELFF.

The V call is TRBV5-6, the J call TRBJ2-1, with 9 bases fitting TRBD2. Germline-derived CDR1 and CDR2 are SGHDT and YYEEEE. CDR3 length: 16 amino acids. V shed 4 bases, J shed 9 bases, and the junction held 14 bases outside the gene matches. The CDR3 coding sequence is TGTGCCAGCAGCACCTTTAGCGGGAGAGGAATTGGTGAGCAGTTCTTC. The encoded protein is CASSTFSGRGIGEQFF.

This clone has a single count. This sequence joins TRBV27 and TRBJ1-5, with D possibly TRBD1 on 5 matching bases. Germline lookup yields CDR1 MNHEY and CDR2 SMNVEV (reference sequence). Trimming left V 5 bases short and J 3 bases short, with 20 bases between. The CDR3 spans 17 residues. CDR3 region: CASSPFPEGDHNQPQHF. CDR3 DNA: TGTGCCAGCAGTCCTTTCCCAGAAGGGGATCACAATCAGCCCCAGCATTTT.

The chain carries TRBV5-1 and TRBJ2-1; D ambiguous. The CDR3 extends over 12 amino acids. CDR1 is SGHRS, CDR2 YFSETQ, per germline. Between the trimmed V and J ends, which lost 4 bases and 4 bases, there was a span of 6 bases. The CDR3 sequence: CASSRTYNEQFF. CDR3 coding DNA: TGCGCCAGCAGCCGAACGTACAATGAGCAGTTCTTC.

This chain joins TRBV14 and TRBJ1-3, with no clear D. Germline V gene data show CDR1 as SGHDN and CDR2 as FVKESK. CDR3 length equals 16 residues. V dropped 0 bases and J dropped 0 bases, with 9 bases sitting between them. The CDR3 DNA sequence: TGTGCCAGCAGCCAAGATCGCCCGGGCTCTGGAAACACCATATATTTT. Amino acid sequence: CASSQDRPGSGNTIYF.

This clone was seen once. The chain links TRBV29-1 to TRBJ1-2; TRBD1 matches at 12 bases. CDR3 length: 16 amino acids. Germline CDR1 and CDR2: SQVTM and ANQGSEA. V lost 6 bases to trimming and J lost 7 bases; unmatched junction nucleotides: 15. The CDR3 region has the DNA TGCAGCGTCACCGGGACAGGGGGCGCGAAGGCCCTTGGCTACACCTTC. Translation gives CSVTGTGGAKALGYTF.